In this sample, the clone carrying this T cell receptor (beta chain) turned up many times. These data are taken from a study of tumor-infiltrating lymphocytes in oesophageal squamous cell carcinoma. The CDR3 loop spans 16 amino acids. Trimming pared 4 bases from V and 6 bases from J, leaving 20 bases between. The germline CDR1 and CDR2 sequences are MNHEY and SMNVEV (reference sequence). Each CDR3 protein gets one entry after TCRdb re-called the PCR reads with MiXCR. The repertoire holds tens of thousands of distinct CDR3 sequences, with approximately 37% as singletons. Sequenced sample: esophageal tumor tissue. The V gene is TRBV27, the J gene TRBJ2-3; the D gene is possibly TRBD1 (6 bases). This TCR was recovered from a female donor with esophageal squamous cell carcinoma. The DNA for the CDR3 is TGTGCCAGCAGTTCCTACAGGGATCATAGTGTGGATACGCAGTATTTT. It translates to CASSSYRDHSVDTQYF.